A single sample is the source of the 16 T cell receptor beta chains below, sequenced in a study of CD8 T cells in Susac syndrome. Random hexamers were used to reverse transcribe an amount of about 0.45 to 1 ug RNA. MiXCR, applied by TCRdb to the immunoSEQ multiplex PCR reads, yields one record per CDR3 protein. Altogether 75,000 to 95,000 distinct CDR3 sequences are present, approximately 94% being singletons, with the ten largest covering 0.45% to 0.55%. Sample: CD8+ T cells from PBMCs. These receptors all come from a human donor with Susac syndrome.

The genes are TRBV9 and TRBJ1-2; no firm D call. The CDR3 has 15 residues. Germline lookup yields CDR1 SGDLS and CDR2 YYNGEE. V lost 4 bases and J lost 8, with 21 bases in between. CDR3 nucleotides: TGTGCCAGCAGCCCCCGGACGACCTTTACGGGAGGCTACACCTTC. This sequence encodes CASSPRTTFTGGYTF.

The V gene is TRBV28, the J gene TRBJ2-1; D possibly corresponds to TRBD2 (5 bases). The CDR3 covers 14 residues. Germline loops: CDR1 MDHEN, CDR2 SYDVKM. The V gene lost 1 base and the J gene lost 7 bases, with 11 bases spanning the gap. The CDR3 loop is CASSLLGVRNEQFF. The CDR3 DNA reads TGTGCCAGCAGTTTATTGGGAGTGAGGAATGAGCAGTTCTTC.

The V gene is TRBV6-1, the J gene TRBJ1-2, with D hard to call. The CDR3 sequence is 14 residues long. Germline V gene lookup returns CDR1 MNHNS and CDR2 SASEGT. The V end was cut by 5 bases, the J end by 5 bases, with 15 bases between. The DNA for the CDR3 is TGTGCCAGCAGTTCGTTCGGGGAAGGGTATGGCTACACCTTC. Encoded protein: CASSSFGEGYGYTF.

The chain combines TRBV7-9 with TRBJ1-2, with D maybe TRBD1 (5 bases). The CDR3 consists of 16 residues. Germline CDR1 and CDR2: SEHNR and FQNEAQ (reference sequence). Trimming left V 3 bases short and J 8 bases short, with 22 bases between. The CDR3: CASSFVGTAILGGYTF. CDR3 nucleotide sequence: TGTGCCAGCAGCTTCGTAGGGACCGCGATACTAGGGGGCTACACCTTC.

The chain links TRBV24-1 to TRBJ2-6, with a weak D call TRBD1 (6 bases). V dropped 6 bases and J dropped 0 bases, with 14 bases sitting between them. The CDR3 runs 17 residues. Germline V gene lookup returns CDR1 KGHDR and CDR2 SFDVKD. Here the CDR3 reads CATSTWTADSGANVLTF. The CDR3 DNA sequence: TGTGCCACCAGTACCTGGACAGCGGACTCTGGGGCCAACGTCCTGACTTTC.

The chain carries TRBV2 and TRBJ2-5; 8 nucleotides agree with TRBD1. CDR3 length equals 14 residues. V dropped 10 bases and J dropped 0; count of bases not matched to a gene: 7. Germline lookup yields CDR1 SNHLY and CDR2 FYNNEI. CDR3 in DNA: TGTGCCACCCGGGACAGGAGGAACCAAGAGACCCAGTACTTC. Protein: CATRDRRNQETQYF. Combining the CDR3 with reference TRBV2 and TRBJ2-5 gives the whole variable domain EPEVTQTPSHQVTQMGQEVILRCVPISNHLYFYWYRQILGQKVEFLVSFYNNEISEKSEIFDDQFSVERPDGSNFTLKIRSTKLEDSAMYFCATRDRRNQETQYFGPGTRLLVL.

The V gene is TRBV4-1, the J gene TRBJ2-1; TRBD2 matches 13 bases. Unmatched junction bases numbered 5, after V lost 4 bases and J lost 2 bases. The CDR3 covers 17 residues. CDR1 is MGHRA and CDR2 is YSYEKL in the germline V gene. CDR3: CASSLLGTSGAYNEQFF. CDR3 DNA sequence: TGCGCCAGCAGCCTTCTAGGGACTAGCGGGGCCTACAATGAGCAGTTCTTC.

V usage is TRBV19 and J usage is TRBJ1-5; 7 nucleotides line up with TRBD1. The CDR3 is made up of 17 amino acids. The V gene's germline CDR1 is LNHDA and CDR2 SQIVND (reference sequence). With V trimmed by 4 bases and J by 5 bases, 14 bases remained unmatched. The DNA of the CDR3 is TGTGCCAGTAGTACGAGTAGAAGGACAGGTGCTTATCAGCCCCAGCATTTT. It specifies CASSTSRRTGAYQPQHF.

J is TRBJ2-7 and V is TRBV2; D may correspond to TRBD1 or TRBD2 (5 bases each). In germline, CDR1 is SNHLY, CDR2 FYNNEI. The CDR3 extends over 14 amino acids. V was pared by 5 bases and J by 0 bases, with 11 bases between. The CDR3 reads CASSRGRSSYEQYF. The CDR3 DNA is TGTGCCAGCAGTAGGGGACGGAGCTCCTACGAGCAGTACTTC.

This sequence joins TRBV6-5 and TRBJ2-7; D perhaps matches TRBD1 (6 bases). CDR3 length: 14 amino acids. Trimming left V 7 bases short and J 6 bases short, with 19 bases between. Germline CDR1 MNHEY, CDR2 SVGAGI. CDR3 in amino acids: CASKSGTSSSEQYF. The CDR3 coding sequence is TGTGCCAGCAAATCTGGGACAAGTTCGTCCGAGCAGTACTTC.

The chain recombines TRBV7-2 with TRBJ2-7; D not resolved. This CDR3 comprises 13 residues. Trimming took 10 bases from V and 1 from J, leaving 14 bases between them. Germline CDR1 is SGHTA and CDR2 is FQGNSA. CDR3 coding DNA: TGTGCCACCAAGGGTTGGGAATCCTACGAGCAGTACTTC. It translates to CATKGWESYEQYF.

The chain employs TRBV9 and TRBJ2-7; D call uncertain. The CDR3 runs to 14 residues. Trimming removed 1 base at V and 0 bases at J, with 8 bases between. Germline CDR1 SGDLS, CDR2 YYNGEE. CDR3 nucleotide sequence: TGTGCCAGCAGCGTATCACTTGACTCCTACGAGCAGTACTTC. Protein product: CASSVSLDSYEQYF.

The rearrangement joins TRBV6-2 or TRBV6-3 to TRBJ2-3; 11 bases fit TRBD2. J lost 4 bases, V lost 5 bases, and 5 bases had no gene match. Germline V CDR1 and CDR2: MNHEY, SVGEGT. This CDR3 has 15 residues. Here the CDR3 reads CASSILAGAADTQYF. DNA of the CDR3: TGTGCCAGCAGTATACTAGCGGGAGCGGCAGATACGCAGTATTTT.

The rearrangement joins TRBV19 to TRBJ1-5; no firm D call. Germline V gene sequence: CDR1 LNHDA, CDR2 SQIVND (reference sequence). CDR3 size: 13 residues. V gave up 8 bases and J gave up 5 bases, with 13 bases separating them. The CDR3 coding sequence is TGTGCCAGTTCAAGACGGCCTGATCAGCCCCAGCATTTT. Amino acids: CASSRRPDQPQHF.

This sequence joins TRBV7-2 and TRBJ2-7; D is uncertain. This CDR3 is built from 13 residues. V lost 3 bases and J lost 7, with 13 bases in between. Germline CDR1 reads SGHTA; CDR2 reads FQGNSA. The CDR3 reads CASSFSDPTEQYF. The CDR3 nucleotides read TGTGCCAGCAGCTTTTCCGACCCTACGGAGCAGTACTTC.

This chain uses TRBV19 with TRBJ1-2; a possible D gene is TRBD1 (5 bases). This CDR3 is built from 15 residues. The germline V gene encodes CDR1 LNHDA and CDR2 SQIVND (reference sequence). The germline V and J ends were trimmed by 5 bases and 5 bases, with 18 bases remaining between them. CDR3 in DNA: TGTGCCAGTAGTTCCCCCCGGCAGGGAGGGTATGGCTACACCTTC. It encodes CASSSPRQGGYGYTF.